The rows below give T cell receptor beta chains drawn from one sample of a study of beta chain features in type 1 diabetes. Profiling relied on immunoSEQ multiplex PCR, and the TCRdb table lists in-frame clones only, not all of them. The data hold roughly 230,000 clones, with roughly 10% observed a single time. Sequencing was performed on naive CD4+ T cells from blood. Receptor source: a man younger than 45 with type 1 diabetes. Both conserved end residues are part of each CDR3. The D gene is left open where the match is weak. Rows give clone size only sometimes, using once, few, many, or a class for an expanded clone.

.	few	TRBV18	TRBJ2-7	TGTGCCAGCTCCCGGACAGACTACGAGCAGTACTTC	CASSRTDYEQYF
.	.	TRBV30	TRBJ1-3	TGTGCCTGGAGTGTCTCCGGGGGGAACACCATATATTTT	CAWSVSGGNTIYF
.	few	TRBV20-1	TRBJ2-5	TGCAGTGCCACTTGGGAGACCCAGTACTTC	CSATWETQYF
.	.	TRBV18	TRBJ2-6	TGTGCCAGCTCACCACCGGGGGGGGCGCGTGGGGCCAACGTCCTGACTTTC	CASSPPGGARGANVLTF
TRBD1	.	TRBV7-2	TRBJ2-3	TGTGCCAGCAGCTTTAGGGGGCGCCCAGATACGCAGTATTTT	CASSFRGRPDTQYF
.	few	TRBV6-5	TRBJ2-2	TGTGCCAGCAGCCGCGACACGAACACCGGGGAGCTGTTTTTT	CASSRDTNTGELFF
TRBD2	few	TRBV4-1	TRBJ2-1	TGCGCCAGCAGCCTTTTTGCGGGGGGGCCGGGGAATGAGCAGTTCTTC	CASSLFAGGPGNEQFF
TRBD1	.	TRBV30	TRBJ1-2	TGTGCCTGGAGTCCGGGACAGCCACACTATGGCTACACCTTC	CAWSPGQPHYGYTF
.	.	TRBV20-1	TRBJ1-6	TGCAGCGCAGGGGTTCCACCCCTCCACTTT	CSAGVPPLHF
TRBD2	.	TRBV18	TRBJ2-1	TGTGCCAGCTCACCACCCTCCGGGGGGGATGAGCAGTTCTTC	CASSPPSGGDEQFF
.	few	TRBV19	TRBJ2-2	TGTGCCAGTAGTCTGTCCGTGAACACCGGGGAGCTGTTTTTT	CASSLSVNTGELFF
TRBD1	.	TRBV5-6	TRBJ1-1	TGTGCCAGCAGCTCAACCCGTGAGGGGGCGAACACTGAAGCTTTCTTT	CASSSTREGANTEAFF
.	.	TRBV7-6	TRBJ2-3	TGTGCCAGCAGCTTAGTTCAGGACATCACAGATACGCAGTATTTT	CASSLVQDITDTQYF
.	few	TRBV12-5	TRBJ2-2	TGTGCTAGTGGTTTTCCCCCCCTGTCGGGTAACACCGGGGAGCTGTTTTTT	CASGFPPLSGNTGELFF
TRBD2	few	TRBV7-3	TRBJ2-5	TGTGCCAGCAGCTTAGCGGGGGGAGAGACCCAGTACTTC	CASSLAGGETQYF
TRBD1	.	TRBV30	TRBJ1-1	TGTGCCTGGATGACCGGGACAGGGGGTAGCACTGAAGCTTTCTTT	CAWMTGTGGSTEAFF
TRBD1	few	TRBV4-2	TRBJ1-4	TGTGCCAGCAGCCAAAATCTTGTGGGACAGCTTAATGAAAAACTGTTTTTT	CASSQNLVGQLNEKLFF
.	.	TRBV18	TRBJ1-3	TGTGCCAGCTCACCGGCGGGTACTGGAAACACCATATATTTT	CASSPAGTGNTIYF
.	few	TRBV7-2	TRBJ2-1	TGTGCCAGCAGATCGGCAGGGCGGTACAATGAGCAGTTCTTC	CASRSAGRYNEQFF
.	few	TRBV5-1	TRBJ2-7	TGCGCCAGCAGTACCGACCGGGACACCCGGTACTTC	CASSTDRDTRYF
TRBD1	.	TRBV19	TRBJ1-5	TGTGCCAGTCGGGACAGGGGGCATCAGCCCCAGCATTTT	CASRDRGHQPQHF
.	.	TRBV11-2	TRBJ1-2	TGTGCCAGCAGCTTTGGACAGCTGGCCCCCTATGGCTACACCTTC	CASSFGQLAPYGYTF
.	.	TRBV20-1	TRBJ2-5	TGCAGTGCTGTCGAGGAGACCCAGTACTTC	CSAVEETQYF
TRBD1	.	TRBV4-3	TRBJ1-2	TGCGCCAGCAGCCAAGGACAGGGGGGAATCTATGGCTACACCTTC	CASSQGQGGIYGYTF
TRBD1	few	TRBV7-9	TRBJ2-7	TGTGCCAGCAACGAACTACAGGGGCCGTCCTACGAGCAGTACTTC	CASNELQGPSYEQYF
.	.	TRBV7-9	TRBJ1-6	TGTGCCAGCAGCCCCGGACTCTCCTCCAATTCACCCCTCCACTTT	CASSPGLSSNSPLHF
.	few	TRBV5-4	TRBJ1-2	TGTGCCAGCAGCTTGGCCGCAGGGTGGACACAAAGTCGTGGCTACACCTTC	CASSLAAGWTQSRGYTF
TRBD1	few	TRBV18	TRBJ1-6	TGTGCCAGCTCACCACGACGGGGACAGGGGGAGAGCTCCTATAATTCACCCCTCCACTTT	CASSPRRGQGESSYNSPLHF
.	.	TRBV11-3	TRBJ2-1	TGTGCCAGCAGTTCGTATCAGGCCGCTGAGCAGTTCTTC	CASSSYQAAEQFF
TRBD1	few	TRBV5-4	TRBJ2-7	TGTGCCAGCAGCTGGAAGGGACAGGGAACCTACGAGCAGTACTTC	CASSWKGQGTYEQYF
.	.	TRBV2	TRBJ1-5	TGTGCCAGCTCGACGGGTAGCAATCAGCCCCAGCATTTT	CASSTGSNQPQHF
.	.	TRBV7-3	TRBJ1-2	TGTGCCAGCAGCTTAGGTGATATGCGGCGTTATGGCTACACCTTC	CASSLGDMRRYGYTF